This T cell receptor (beta chain) derives from a study of CD8 T cells in ankylosing spondylitis. Study-wide results and limits: Disease-linked clones bore a CD8+ phenotype, appearing relatively rarely in peripheral blood. For ankylosing spondylitis blood, a TCR beta motif of about eight highly homologous variants appeared characteristic.

TCRdb reprocessed the 5' RACE reads via MiXCR and lists one record per CDR3 protein. The table records around 340,000 distinct CDR3 sequences, about 15% of them present only once. CDR1 and CDR2 from the germline V gene are LGHNA and YNFKEQ. This CDR3 region has 14 residues. The V end lost 1 base, the J end lost 6 bases, and 10 bases lay between the germline ends. This clonotype has more than one count but fewer than ten. Its antigen remains unknown. Material: blood, either unsorted or a sorted T cell fraction (not recorded which). The receptor was derived from a male donor with ankylosing spondylitis or in good health (not recorded which). This chain uses TRBV4-2 with TRBJ2-1; the D call may be TRBD1 or TRBD2 (6 bases each). The CDR3 DNA sequence: TGTGCCAGCAGCCAAGGGGGGGCTGGCAATGAGCAGTTCTTC. Encoded protein: CASSQGGAGNEQFF.